Presented here are 29 T cell receptor beta chains from one specimen sequenced in a study of cytomegalovirus exposure and HLA in healthy donors. The repertoire was sequenced with immunoSEQ multiplex PCR; TCRdb's copy has only in-frame clones and lacks some. The sample includes 200,000 or so clones, approximately 87% of them seen just once. Sample: PBMCs. The receptor source for this set is a woman aged 18-30 years in good health and CMV-seronegative.

The CDR3: CASSTRTRTGEQYF. Here the CDR3 DNA reads TGTGCCAGCAGTACACGAACAAGGACAGGAGAGCAGTACTTC. The chain couples TRBV5-6 to TRBJ2-7, with TRBD1 matching over 7 bases. Germline V lookup: CDR1 SGHDT, CDR2 YYEEEE. This CDR3 is 14 amino acids long. The J segment lost 7 bases and the V segment lost 5 bases, leaving 12 bases of the junction unmatched.

The chain links TRBV6-6 to TRBJ2-1; 8 positions match TRBD2. V was pared by 6 bases and J by 4 bases, with 11 bases of the junction left unmatched. CDR1 and CDR2 from the germline V gene are MNHNY and SVGAGI (reference sequence). This CDR3 has 16 residues. The CDR3 sequence is CASSRGGGGRYNEQFF. For the CDR3, the DNA is TGTGCCAGCAGCCGCGGGGGTGGCGGGAGGTACAATGAGCAGTTCTTC.

This sequence joins TRBV28 and TRBJ2-1, with 9 bases aligning to TRBD1. Looked up from germline, CDR1 is MDHEN and CDR2 is SYDVKM. Trimming at V came to 5 bases and at J to 4 bases, leaving 6 bases not matched to a gene. The CDR3 length is 15 residues. CDR3 sequence reads: CASSLPGTGYNEQFF. For the CDR3, the DNA is TGTGCCAGCAGTCTACCCGGGACAGGGTACAATGAGCAGTTCTTC.

The chain combines TRBV2 with TRBJ2-7, with 8 nucleotides matching TRBD2. Germline loops: CDR1 SNHLY, CDR2 FYNNEI. The CDR3 extends over 15 amino acids. J lost 2 bases, V lost 7 bases, and 10 bases had no gene match. Here the CDR3 reads CASTARVAGTYEQYF. The CDR3 nucleotides are TGTGCCAGCACCGCCCGAGTAGCGGGGACCTACGAGCAGTACTTC.

The CDR3 sequence is CASSLASGWNEQYF. CDR3 nucleotide sequence: TGTGCCAGCAGTTTGGCTAGCGGATGGAACGAGCAGTACTTC. The gene calls are TRBV27 and TRBJ2-7; TRBD2 agrees at 7 bases. CDR1 is MNHEY and CDR2 is SMNVEV in the germline V gene (reference sequence). This CDR3 spans 14 amino acids. V was clipped by 3 bases and J by 5 bases; unmatched bases: 7.

This clone is a singleton in its sample. J is TRBJ1-1 and V is TRBV7-6, with no clear D. V dropped 1 base and J dropped 0 bases, with 18 bases sitting between them. Germline assignment: CDR1 SGHVS and CDR2 FNYEAQ. CDR3 size: 18 residues. The CDR3 region is CASSLVSTSARLNTEAFF. The CDR3 DNA reads as TGTGCCAGCAGCTTAGTTTCTACGTCTGCTCGATTGAACACTGAAGCTTTCTTT.

V is TRBV25-1 and J is TRBJ2-2; 10 bases match TRBD2. Germline V lookup: CDR1 MGHDK, CDR2 SYGVNS. The length of the CDR3 is 14 residues. V dropped 6 bases and J dropped 4; count of bases not matched to a gene: 2. The CDR3 spells CASRKREGTGELFF. The CDR3 bases are TGTGCCAGCAGAAAGCGGGAGGGCACCGGGGAGCTGTTTTTT.

The chain links TRBV15 to TRBJ2-1; 10 positions match TRBD1. The CDR3 extends over 18 amino acids. V was clipped by 1 base and J by 5 bases; unmatched bases: 11. In germline, CDR1 is LNHNV, CDR2 YYDKDF (reference sequence). The CDR3 nucleotides are TGTGCCACCAGCAGAGTATACTTGGGACAGGGGTTTAACAATGAGCAGTTCTTC. It yields the protein CATSRVYLGQGFNNEQFF. The variable domain in full, with the rest retrieved from reference TRBV15 and TRBJ2-1, is DAMVIQNPRYQVTQFGKPVTLSCSQTLNHNVMYWYQQKSSQAPKLLFHYYDKDFNNEADTPDNFQSRRPNTSFCFLDIRSPGLGDTAMYLCATSRVYLGQGFNNEQFFGPGTRLTVL.

The chain joins TRBV6-1 to TRBJ2-1; 7 positions agree with TRBD2. This CDR3 is built from 15 residues. The V segment lost 7 bases and the J segment 3 bases; nucleotides outside the gene matches: 9. Germline-derived CDR1 and CDR2 are MNHNS and SASEGT. The CDR3 protein is CASTKGLADYNEQFF. The CDR3 nucleotides read TGTGCCAGCACCAAGGGGCTAGCGGACTACAATGAGCAGTTCTTC.

V is TRBV2 and J is TRBJ2-5; 7 bases match TRBD2. The CDR3 is 13 residues long. CDR1 is SNHLY and CDR2 is FYNNEI in the germline V gene. V was pared by 7 bases and J by 3 bases, with 5 bases of the junction left unmatched. CDR3 in amino acids: CASKASGKETQYF. CDR3 bases: TGTGCCAGCAAGGCTAGCGGTAAAGAGACCCAGTACTTC.

V gene TRBV5-1 combines with J gene TRBJ1-1; 8 bases are a match to TRBD1. There are 16 residues in the CDR3. Germline CDR1 is SGHRS and CDR2 is YFSETQ. The junction had 5 bases not matched to a gene; V was cut back by 1 base and J by 0 bases. The CDR3 DNA follows: TGCGCCAGCAGCTTGTATTCAGGGGGCATGAACACTGAAGCTTTCTTT. Amino acid sequence: CASSLYSGGMNTEAFF.

The chain couples TRBV6-5 to TRBJ1-2; 7 nucleotides match TRBD1. The V gene end was trimmed by 3 bases and the J gene end by 7 bases; junction bases not matched to a gene: 5. The CDR3 has 13 residues. The germline CDR1 and CDR2 sequences are MNHEY and SVGAGI. This CDR3 is CASSYSDRVGYTF. The CDR3 region has the DNA TGTGCCAGCAGTTATTCCGACAGGGTTGGCTACACCTTC.

This clone was seen only once. The genes are TRBV9 and TRBJ2-1; D is undetermined. The CDR3 length is 13 residues. V shed 3 bases and J shed 6 bases, with 10 bases lying between them. CDR1 SGDLS and CDR2 YYNGEE come from the germline V gene. Here the CDR3 DNA reads TGTGCCAGCAGCGCCTACCTAGGCAATGAGCAGTTCTTC. This gives the protein CASSAYLGNEQFF.

V usage is TRBV4-2 and J usage is TRBJ2-1; 10 bases match TRBD2. Germline V gives CDR1 LGHNA, CDR2 YNFKEQ. V lost 2 bases to trimming and J lost 4 bases; unmatched junction nucleotides: 2. This CDR3 spans 15 amino acids. CDR3 nucleotides: TGTGCCAGCAGCCAAACTAGCGGGATTTACAATGAGCAGTTCTTC. Amino acids: CASSQTSGIYNEQFF.

Written as DNA, the CDR3 is TGTGCCAGCTCGTCCGGGGGGCGCTACCCCTACGAGCAGTACTTC. Its translation: CASSSGGRYPYEQYF. The chain uses TRBV18 and TRBJ2-7; weak D call: TRBD2 (7 bases). Germline values: CDR1 KGHSH, CDR2 LQKENI. This CDR3 region has 15 residues. Trimming stripped 6 bases from V and 2 bases from J, with 17 bases between.

This clone was recorded a few times. The CDR3 DNA reads TGTGCCAGCCGAGGTCTCCAGAAGAACACTGAAGCTTTCTTT. Translated: CASRGLQKNTEAFF. The genes are TRBV2 and TRBJ1-1; D remains unclear. V dropped 8 bases and J dropped 1 base, with 14 bases sitting between them. There are 14 residues in the CDR3. Germline lookup yields CDR1 SNHLY and CDR2 FYNNEI.

This clone was detected a few times. This same CDR3 is encoded by further DNA sequences in the sample. The chain links TRBV28 to TRBJ1-1; D not resolved. The CDR3 covers 13 residues. Deletions cut 6 bases from V and 2 bases from J, with 10 bases between. CDR1 is MDHEN and CDR2 is SYDVKM in the germline V gene. As DNA, the CDR3 is TGTGCCAGCAGGAGGGATCTAAACACTGAAGCTTTCTTT. Amino acid sequence: CASRRDLNTEAFF.

This sequence joins TRBV7-6 and TRBJ1-4; D possibly corresponds to TRBD1 (5 bases). Deletions cut 2 bases from V and 6 bases from J, with 16 bases between. The CDR3 is made up of 16 amino acids. CDR1 and CDR2 from the germline V gene are SGHVS and FNYEAQ. CDR3 coding DNA: TGTGCCAGCAGCTTAAGGGCCGGGGGGTCACATGAAAAACTGTTTTTT. Translating it yields CASSLRAGGSHEKLFF.

This clone was found once. The chain has TRBV29-1 and TRBJ2-6; D gene ambiguous. V lost 4 bases to trimming and J lost 0 bases, with 7 bases between them. The CDR3 has 14 amino acids. Germline-derived CDR1 and CDR2 are SQVTM and ANQGSEA. This CDR3 reads CSVVWSSGANVLTF. For the CDR3, the DNA is TGCAGCGTTGTATGGAGCTCTGGGGCCAACGTCCTGACTTTC. Supplemented by reference TRBV29-1 and TRBJ2-6, the full variable domain reads SAVISQKPSRDICQRGTSLTIQCQVDSQVTMMFWYRQQPGQSLTLIATANQGSEATYESGFVIDKFPISRPNLTFSTLTVSNMSPEDSSIYLCSVVWSSGANVLTFGAGSRLTVL.

The V and J genes are TRBV27 and TRBJ1-2; D possibly corresponds to TRBD1 (6 bases). CDR3 length: 14 amino acids. With 4 bases removed from V and 7 bases from J, the gap between germline ends came to 16 bases. In germline, CDR1 is MNHEY, CDR2 SMNVEV (reference sequence). The CDR3 sequence: CASSSPFSGAGYTF. In DNA, the CDR3 is TGTGCCAGCAGTTCCCCCTTTTCGGGGGCTGGCTACACCTTC.

A single count supports this clone. The chain recombines TRBV13 with TRBJ2-1, with TRBD2 matching 7 bases. This CDR3 has 18 amino acids. Germline V lookup: CDR1 PRHDT, CDR2 FYEKMQ (reference sequence). J lost 0 bases, V lost 5 bases, and 13 bases had no gene match. CDR3 loop: CASSGTTSHRGSYNEQFF. The CDR3 coding sequence is TGTGCCAGCAGCGGAACGACTAGCCATCGAGGCTCCTACAATGAGCAGTTCTTC.

CDR3 sequence: CSVEWDRGDEQYF. The CDR3 DNA sequence: TGCAGCGTTGAGTGGGACAGGGGGGACGAGCAGTACTTC. The V gene is TRBV29-1, the J gene TRBJ2-7; 11 bases are shared with TRBD1. This CDR3 is 13 amino acids long. J lost 5 bases, V lost 3 bases, and 3 bases had no gene match. Germline lookup yields CDR1 SQVTM and CDR2 ANQGSEA.

The chain couples TRBV6-1 to TRBJ2-3, with a tentative D call TRBD2 (5 bases). The CDR3 extends over 16 amino acids. Germline V gene lookup returns CDR1 MNHNS and CDR2 SASEGT. Trimming cost V 2 bases and J 4 bases, with 16 bases left between them. CDR3 sequence: CASSETKRPSADTQYF. The CDR3 nucleotides read TGTGCCAGCAGTGAAACAAAGCGGCCCAGCGCAGATACGCAGTATTTT.

The J gene is TRBJ2-7, the V gene TRBV18; D is unclear. Trimming left V 5 bases short and J 2 bases short, with 10 bases between. Germline CDR1 reads KGHSH; CDR2 reads LQKENI. The CDR3 is 13 residues long. In DNA, the CDR3 is TGTGCCAGCTCAGGGAATAACGCCTACGAGCAGTACTTC. Translation gives CASSGNNAYEQYF.

The chain combines TRBV10-3 with TRBJ1-1; TRBD1 matches 7 bases. V was clipped by 10 bases and J by 4 bases; unmatched bases: 12. CDR1 and CDR2 (germline): ENHRY, SYGVKD. The CDR3 loop spans 14 amino acids. CDR3 sequence reads: CATRQGTGATEAFF. DNA for the CDR3: TGTGCCACCCGACAGGGTACCGGTGCCACTGAAGCTTTCTTT.

This sequence joins TRBV6-5 and TRBJ1-2; TRBD1 matches at 9 bases. Germline V CDR1 and CDR2: MNHEY, SVGAGI. Trimming removed 5 bases from V and 4 bases from J; junction bases left unmatched: 5. The CDR3 runs to 14 residues. CDR3 sequence (DNA): TGTGCCAGCAGTACAGGACAGGGGAGCTATGGCTACACCTTC. Residues: CASSTGQGSYGYTF.

The rearrangement links TRBV6-1 to TRBJ2-2; weak D call: TRBD2 (7 bases). The V gene lost 5 bases and the J gene lost 5 bases, with 12 bases spanning the gap. The CDR3 length is 14 residues. Germline V gene lookup returns CDR1 MNHNS and CDR2 SASEGT. The CDR3: CASSLRGPTGELFF. The CDR3 DNA reads as TGTGCCAGCAGTTTGCGGGGGCCAACCGGGGAGCTGTTTTTT.

The chain couples TRBV9 to TRBJ1-4; tentative D call: TRBD1 (5 bases). The CDR3 consists of 15 residues. The V gene's germline CDR1 is SGDLS and CDR2 YYNGEE. Deletions cut 4 bases from V and 2 bases from J, with 12 bases between. The DNA for the CDR3 is TGTGCCAGCAGCCTCCTGGGGGGTACTAATGAAAAACTGTTTTTT. Protein: CASSLLGGTNEKLFF.

The J gene is TRBJ1-3, the V gene TRBV9; 7 bases are a match to TRBD1. The V gene's germline CDR1 is SGDLS and CDR2 YYNGEE. The length of the CDR3 is 15 residues. V lost 4 bases, J lost 3 bases, and 7 bases stayed unmatched. Here the CDR3 DNA reads TGTGCCAGCAGCCGATCAGGGGGTAGTGGAAACACCATATATTTT. Translated: CASSRSGGSGNTIYF.